In its sample, the clone carrying this T cell receptor beta chain was seen many times. Each CDR3 protein is one row after TCRdb ran MiXCR on the reads. Altogether a few hundred thousand distinct CDR3 sequences are present, around 15% being singletons, with the ten largest covering 7.5% to 10%. This record comes from a study of T cell repertoires in cytomegalovirus infection. Study-level information: Matching HLA type, along with CMV infection, was indicated by public TCR beta signatures.

The germline V gene has CDR1 SGHTA and CDR2 FQGNSA. V was clipped by 5 bases and J by 7 bases; unmatched bases: 10. There are 15 residues in the CDR3. Sequencing was done on a sample of PBMCs. The TCR sequence derives from a human donor in good health (CMV status not recorded). Some clones in this sample may be carry-over from other donors' samples. The chain couples TRBV7-2 to TRBJ1-4, with TRBD1 matching 7 bases. CDR3 amino acids: CASSPGGAGGEKLFF. CDR3 nucleotides: TGTGCCAGCAGCCCCGGGGGGGCAGGGGGTGAAAAACTGTTTTTT.